Shown below are 31 T cell receptor beta chains from a single sample sequenced in a study of cytomegalovirus exposure and HLA in healthy donors. It was with 60 Vbeta and 13 Jbeta primers that the PCR ran. Some clones are missing from TCRdb's copy, which holds only in-frame ones; the method was immunoSEQ multiplex PCR. This sample has some 150,000 clones, with 70% to 80% found just once. The sample comprised PBMCs. These receptors all stem from a human donor in good health.

V usage is TRBV7-2 and J usage is TRBJ1-5; D is undetermined. The ends were cut back, 5 bases at V and 0 bases at J, with 8 bases in the middle. This CDR3 region has 14 residues. Per the germline V gene, CDR1 is SGHTA and CDR2 is FQGNSA. CDR3 sequence (DNA): TGTGCCAGCAGCCAGTCCCATAGCAATCAGCCCCAGCATTTT. It yields the protein CASSQSHSNQPQHF.

Of note for this clone: Additional DNA sequences in this sample encode the identical CDR3. The CDR3: CASSVGSGPYEQYF. DNA for the CDR3: TGTGCCAGCAGCGTAGGTTCAGGGCCCTACGAGCAGTACTTC. The V and J genes are TRBV9 and TRBJ2-7, with D possibly matching TRBD1 (5 bases). The CDR3 extends over 14 amino acids. The V end was cut by 0 bases, the J end by 2 bases, with 9 bases between. Looked up from germline, CDR1 is SGDLS and CDR2 is YYNGEE.

The CDR3 reads CASSLSSGDQPQHF. Here the CDR3 DNA reads TGTGCCAGCAGTTTATCGTCCGGAGATCAGCCCCAGCATTTT. V is TRBV27 and J is TRBJ1-5; D call uncertain. CDR1 is MNHEY, CDR2 SMNVEV, per germline (reference sequence). V was clipped by 0 bases and J by 5 bases, with 8 bases between them. The CDR3 runs to 14 residues.

V and J are TRBV5-4 and TRBJ2-2; a possible D gene is TRBD2 (5 bases). The CDR3 runs 17 residues. CDR1 is SGHNT and CDR2 is YYREEE in the germline V gene (reference sequence). Trimming shortened V by 7 bases and J by 3 bases, and 22 bases separated the two germline ends. CDR3 protein: CASARRLEDEYTGELFF. The CDR3 DNA reads as TGTGCCAGCGCCAGGAGGCTAGAAGATGAATACACCGGGGAGCTGTTTTTT. The full variable domain, completed using reference TRBV5-4 and TRBJ2-2, is ETGVTQSPTHLIKTRGQQVTLRCSSQSGHNTVSWYQQALGQGPQFIFQYYREEENGRGNFPPRFSGLQFPNYSSELNVNALELDDSALYLCASARRLEDEYTGELFFGEGSRLTVL.

The chain couples TRBV19 to TRBJ1-6; no reliable D call. V was cut by 3 bases and J by 8 bases, with 17 bases left in between. The CDR3 is 16 amino acids. Germline values: CDR1 LNHDA, CDR2 SQIVND (reference sequence). The CDR3 nucleotides are TGTGCCAGTAGTATTACCGGGTCCCGACGGGATTCACCCCTCCACTTT. Encoded protein: CASSITGSRRDSPLHF.

The rearrangement uses TRBV28 and TRBJ1-5, with D unresolved. The CDR3 is made up of 13 amino acids. The germline V gene has CDR1 MDHEN and CDR2 SYDVKM. Deletions cut 2 bases from V and 9 bases from J, with 11 bases between. CDR3 loop: CASSLGSDRPQHF. DNA for the CDR3: TGTGCCAGCAGTTTAGGCAGCGATCGGCCCCAGCATTTT.

This clone was seen just once. The chain combines TRBV5-4 with TRBJ2-7; 10 nucleotides line up with TRBD2. The junction had 2 bases not matched to a gene; V was cut back by 0 bases and J by 5 bases. Germline CDR1 is SGHNT and CDR2 is YYREEE (reference sequence). The CDR3 spans 14 residues. CDR3: CASSLGGTSDEQYF. The CDR3 coding sequence is TGTGCCAGCAGCTTGGGAGGGACTAGCGACGAGCAGTACTTC.

The chain employs TRBV19 and TRBJ1-5, with 8 nucleotides matching TRBD1. The CDR3 length is 15 residues. The germline gives CDR1 LNHDA, CDR2 SQIVND (reference sequence). V lost 4 bases, J lost 6 bases, and 8 bases stayed unmatched. Here the CDR3 reads CASSTDRGRIQPQHF. As DNA, the CDR3 is TGTGCCAGTAGTACCGACAGGGGCAGGATTCAGCCCCAGCATTTT.

The V call is TRBV4-1, the J call TRBJ2-7; 7 nucleotides agree with TRBD1. This CDR3 comprises 15 residues. With 3 bases clipped from V and 3 bases from J, the junction kept 8 bases outside the gene matches. Germline CDR1 and CDR2: MGHRA and YSYEKL. The chain's CDR3 is CASSHDWTGLYEQYF. In nucleotides, the CDR3 is TGCGCCAGCAGCCATGACTGGACAGGCCTCTACGAGCAGTACTTC.

The genes are TRBV30 and TRBJ2-5, with D possibly being TRBD1 (6 bases). Trimming pared 3 bases from V and 5 bases from J, leaving 10 bases between. Germline loops: CDR1 GTSNPN, CDR2 SVGIG (reference sequence). The CDR3 covers 12 residues. In nucleotides, the CDR3 is TGTGCCTGGAGACAGGGCAGGGAGACCCAGTACTTC. Translated: CAWRQGRETQYF.

This clone was found once. In nucleotides, the CDR3 is TGTGCCAGTAGACAGGGACTGCGCTCCTACGAGCAGTACTTC. Translating gives CASRQGLRSYEQYF. The V call is TRBV28, the J call TRBJ2-7; D is perhaps TRBD1 (7 bases). The CDR3 length is 14 residues. Per the germline V gene, CDR1 is MDHEN and CDR2 is SYDVKM. Between the trimmed V and J ends, which lost 9 bases and 0 bases, there was a span of 15 bases.

This clone was found a few times. J is TRBJ1-1 and V is TRBV6-4, with D possibly matching TRBD1 (5 bases). V was pared by 5 bases and J by 4 bases, with 14 bases between. This CDR3 spans 14 amino acids. Germline V gene data show CDR1 as MRHNA and CDR2 as SNTAGT. The CDR3 is CASSSRGESTEAFF. The CDR3, as DNA: TGTGCCAGCAGTAGTCGGGGGGAGAGCACTGAAGCTTTCTTT.

The rearrangement links TRBV10-3 to TRBJ2-7, with a weak D call TRBD1 (5 bases). The germline gives CDR1 ENHRY, CDR2 SYGVKD. This CDR3 has 18 residues. Trimming stripped 0 bases from V and 0 bases from J, with 18 bases between. CDR3 region: CAISESNPPRTHSYEQYF. The CDR3 DNA sequence: TGTGCCATCAGTGAGTCGAATCCCCCCCGGACACACTCCTACGAGCAGTACTTC.

The J gene is TRBJ2-7, the V gene TRBV4-1; 7 nucleotides agree with TRBD1. There are 13 residues in the CDR3. Germline V gene lookup returns CDR1 MGHRA and CDR2 YSYEKL. The V and J ends lost 4 bases and 3 bases, in that order; junction bases with no gene match: 3. Written as DNA, the CDR3 is TGCGCCAGCAGCCGAAACAGGGGCTACGAGCAGTACTTC. It codes for CASSRNRGYEQYF.

V and J are TRBV27 and TRBJ1-1; possible D gene TRBD1, 5 bases. Germline V gene lookup returns CDR1 MNHEY and CDR2 SMNVEV (reference sequence). The CDR3 covers 17 residues. V shed 0 bases and J shed 0 bases, with 14 bases lying between them. The CDR3 sequence is CASSLSNRIPMNTEAFF. DNA for the CDR3: TGTGCCAGCAGTTTATCGAACAGGATTCCCATGAACACTGAAGCTTTCTTT.

The chain combines TRBV20-1 with TRBJ2-5; no firm D call. The last part of the DNA fits TRBJ2-7 better; the J call may be wrong. Germline-derived CDR1 and CDR2 are DFQATT and SNEGSKA (reference sequence). CDR3 length equals 11 residues. CDR3 in DNA: TGCAGTGCTAGAGGCCGCTACGAGCAGTACTTC. It encodes CSARGRYEQYF.

This chain joins TRBV30 and TRBJ2-7; D possibly corresponds to TRBD1 (6 bases). The V end lost 5 bases, the J end lost 3 bases, and 11 bases lay between the germline ends. The CDR3 has 12 residues. Germline-derived CDR1 and CDR2 are GTSNPN and SVGIG (reference sequence). CDR3 coding DNA: TGTGCCTGGTCCGGACAGTACTACGAGCAGTACTTC. Translating gives CAWSGQYYEQYF.

V usage is TRBV5-5 and J usage is TRBJ2-7; 9 bases line up with TRBD1. The CDR3 has 13 residues. J gave up 6 bases and V 4 bases, and 5 bases lay outside the gene matches. The germline CDR1 and CDR2 sequences are SGHKS and YYEKEE (reference sequence). Here the CDR3 DNA reads TGTGCCAGCAGCATGGGACAGGGCTTCGAGCAGTACTTC. It translates to CASSMGQGFEQYF.

This chain connects TRBV28 to TRBJ2-7; 9 bases agree with TRBD1. The germline CDR1 and CDR2 sequences are MDHEN and SYDVKM. This CDR3 has 21 residues. The DNA for the CDR3 is TGTCCCTCTCCCCGGGACAGGGTTCTCAATGACGTTGGACTAGGCTCGCACGAGCAGTACTTC. Amino acids: CPSPRDRVLNDVGLGSHEQYF.

The chain links TRBV15 to TRBJ2-6; D is unresolved. With 11 bases removed from V and 3 bases from J, the gap between germline ends came to 14 bases. Germline V gene lookup returns CDR1 LNHNV and CDR2 YYDKDF (reference sequence). This CDR3 region has 14 residues. The CDR3 reads CAASPTLGANVLTF. As DNA, the CDR3 is TGTGCCGCCTCGCCAACTCTTGGGGCCAACGTCCTGACTTTC.

The V call is TRBV27, the J call TRBJ2-7; 8 bases agree with TRBD2. J gave up 3 bases and V 3 bases, and 1 base lay outside the gene matches. The CDR3 consists of 13 residues. Germline V gives CDR1 MNHEY, CDR2 SMNVEV (reference sequence). The CDR3 region is CASSFTSGYEQYF. In nucleotides, the CDR3 is TGTGCCAGCAGTTTCACTAGCGGCTACGAGCAGTACTTC.

The chain carries TRBV7-2 and TRBJ2-2; 12 bases match TRBD1. Trimming removed 1 base from V and 6 bases from J; junction bases left unmatched: 12. The CDR3 covers 19 residues. Germline CDR1 reads SGHTA; CDR2 reads FQGNSA. The CDR3 DNA follows: TGTGCCAGCAGCTTAGTCATCACCGGGACAGGGGGCGTGGCCGGGGAGCTGTTTTTT. It encodes CASSLVITGTGGVAGELFF. Supplemented by reference TRBV7-2 and TRBJ2-2, the full variable domain reads GAGVSQSPSNKVTEKGKDVELRCDPISGHTALYWYRQSLGQGLEFLIYFQGNSAPDKSGLPSDRFSAERTGGSVSTLTIQRTQQEDSAVYLCASSLVITGTGGVAGELFFGEGSRLTVL.

This clone came up a few times. The V and J genes are TRBV7-9 and TRBJ2-7; TRBD2 aligns across 11 bases. The CDR3 has 16 amino acids. Germline V lookup: CDR1 SEHNR, CDR2 FQNEAQ (reference sequence). Trimming took 1 base from V and 5 from J; bases not matched to a gene: 7. In nucleotides, the CDR3 is TGTGCCAGCAGCTTAGACCGTAGCGGGAGGGCCCACGAGCAGTACTTC. This translates into CASSLDRSGRAHEQYF.

The chain couples TRBV7-8 to TRBJ2-5; TRBD2 matches at 9 bases. The CDR3 totals 16 residues. The trim removed 2 bases at V and 4 bases at J, leaving 8 bases unmatched. Germline-derived CDR1 and CDR2 are SGHVS and FQNEAQ. CDR3: CASSLKLAGRAETQYF. CDR3 bases: TGTGCCAGCAGCTTAAAGCTAGCGGGACGGGCAGAGACCCAGTACTTC.

This chain connects TRBV7-6 to TRBJ1-3; maybe TRBD1 (6 bases). The CDR3 loop spans 15 amino acids. Trimming shortened V by 4 bases and J by 4 bases, and 14 bases separated the two germline ends. CDR1 and CDR2 from the germline V gene are SGHVS and FNYEAQ. The CDR3 DNA is TGTGCCAGCAGCTCCCAAGGACAGACAGGAAACACCATATATTTT. This gives the protein CASSSQGQTGNTIYF.

This sequence joins TRBV2 and TRBJ2-5, with 11 bases lining up with TRBD2. Per the germline V gene, CDR1 is SNHLY and CDR2 is FYNNEI. V lost 2 bases, J lost 4 bases, and 3 bases stayed unmatched. There are 15 residues in the CDR3. The CDR3 DNA sequence: TGTGCCAGCAGTGAAACTAGCGGGAGTCGAGAGACCCAGTACTTC. Translation: CASSETSGSRETQYF.

This chain joins TRBV28 and TRBJ1-4; possibly TRBD1 for D (5 bases). The CDR3 has 15 residues. Trimming took off 2 bases at V and 8 bases at J, with 15 bases between the two ends. Looked up from germline, CDR1 is MDHEN and CDR2 is SYDVKM. The DNA of the CDR3 is TGTGCCAGCAGTTTACGTACAGGATTGTGGGAAAAACTGTTTTTT. This sequence encodes CASSLRTGLWEKLFF.

V and J are TRBV7-9 and TRBJ2-7, with TRBD1 matching over 8 bases. The CDR3 is 13 amino acids. CDR1 is SEHNR and CDR2 is FQNEAQ in the germline V gene (reference sequence). Unmatched junction bases numbered 3, after V lost 5 bases and J lost 3 bases. The CDR3 protein is CASSLTGGYEQYF. In nucleotides, the CDR3 is TGTGCCAGCAGCCTTACAGGGGGCTACGAGCAGTACTTC.

For this clone: The identical CDR3 is also encoded by other nucleotide sequences in the sample. V and J are TRBV6-5 and TRBJ1-3, with a possible D match to TRBD1 (6 bases). This CDR3 is 15 amino acids long. CDR1 is MNHEY, CDR2 SVGAGI, per germline. Trimming took off 6 bases at V and 7 bases at J, with 19 bases between the two ends. The CDR3 reads CASSPDRASGNTIYF. In DNA, the CDR3 is TGTGCCAGCAGCCCGGACAGAGCGAGTGGGAACACCATATATTTT.

The genes are TRBV5-6 and TRBJ2-2; 7 nucleotides agree with TRBD2. Germline CDR1 SGHDT, CDR2 YYEEEE. The V gene end was trimmed by 2 bases and the J gene end by 2 bases; junction bases not matched to a gene: 3. The CDR3 spans 15 residues. The CDR3 region has the DNA TGTGCCAGCAGCTTACTAGCGATTAACACCGGGGAGCTGTTTTTT. Translated: CASSLLAINTGELFF. The whole variable domain, filled in from reference TRBV5-6 and TRBJ2-2, reads DAGVTQSPTHLIKTRGQQVTLRCSPKSGHDTVSWYQQALGQGPQFIFQYYEEEERQRGNFPDRFSGHQFPNYSSELNVNALLLGDSALYLCASSLLAINTGELFFGEGSRLTVL.

The rearrangement links TRBV13 to TRBJ2-7; 9 bases match TRBD2. V shed 5 bases and J 2 bases; nucleotides not matched to a gene: 4. CDR1 and CDR2 (germline): PRHDT, FYEKMQ (reference sequence). The CDR3 is made up of 14 amino acids. The CDR3 nucleotides read TGTGCCAGCAGCCGACTAGCGGAGACCTACGAGCAGTACTTC. Protein: CASSRLAETYEQYF.